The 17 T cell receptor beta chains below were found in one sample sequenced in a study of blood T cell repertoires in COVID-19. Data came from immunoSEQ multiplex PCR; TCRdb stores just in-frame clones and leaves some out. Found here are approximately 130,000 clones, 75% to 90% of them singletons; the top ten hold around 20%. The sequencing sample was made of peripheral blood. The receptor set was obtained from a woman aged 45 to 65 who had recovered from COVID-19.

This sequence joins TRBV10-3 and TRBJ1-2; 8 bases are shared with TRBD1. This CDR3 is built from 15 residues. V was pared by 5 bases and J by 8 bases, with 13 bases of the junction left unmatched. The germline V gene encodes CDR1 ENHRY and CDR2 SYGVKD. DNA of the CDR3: TGTGCCATCAGTACGAAAACCGGGACAGGATACGGCTACACCTTC. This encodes CAISTKTGTGYGYTF.

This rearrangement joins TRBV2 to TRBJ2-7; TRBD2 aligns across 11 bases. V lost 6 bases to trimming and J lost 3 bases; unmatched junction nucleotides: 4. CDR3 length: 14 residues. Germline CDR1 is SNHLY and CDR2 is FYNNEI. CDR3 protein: CASRPGLADYEQYF. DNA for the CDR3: TGTGCCAGCAGGCCGGGACTAGCGGACTACGAGCAGTACTTC.

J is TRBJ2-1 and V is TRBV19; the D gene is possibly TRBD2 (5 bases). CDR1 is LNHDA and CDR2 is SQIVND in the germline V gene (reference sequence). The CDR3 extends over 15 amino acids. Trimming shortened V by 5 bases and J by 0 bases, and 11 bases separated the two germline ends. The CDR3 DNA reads TGTGCCAGTAGTCGGGGTTTGGCCTCCTACAATGAGCAGTTCTTC. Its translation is CASSRGLASYNEQFF.

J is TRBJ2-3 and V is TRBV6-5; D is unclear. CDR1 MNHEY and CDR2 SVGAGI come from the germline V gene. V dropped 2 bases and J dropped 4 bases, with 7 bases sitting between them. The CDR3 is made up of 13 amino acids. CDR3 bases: TGTGCCAGCAGTTACGGCACGTCAGATACGCAGTATTTT. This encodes CASSYGTSDTQYF.

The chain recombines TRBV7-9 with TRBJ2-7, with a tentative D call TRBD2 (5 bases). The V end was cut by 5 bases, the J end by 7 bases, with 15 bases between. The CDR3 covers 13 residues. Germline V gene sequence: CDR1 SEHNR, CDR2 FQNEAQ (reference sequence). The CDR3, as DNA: TGTGCCAGCAGCCCTAGCTCGTACGGGGAGCAGTACTTC. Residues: CASSPSSYGEQYF.

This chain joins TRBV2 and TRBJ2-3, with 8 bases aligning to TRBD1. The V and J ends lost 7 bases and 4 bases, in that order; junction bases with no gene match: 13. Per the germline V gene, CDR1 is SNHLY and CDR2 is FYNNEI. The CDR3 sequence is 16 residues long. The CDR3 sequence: CASKRDRDRIADTQYF. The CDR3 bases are TGTGCCAGCAAAAGGGACCGGGACAGGATCGCAGATACGCAGTATTTT.

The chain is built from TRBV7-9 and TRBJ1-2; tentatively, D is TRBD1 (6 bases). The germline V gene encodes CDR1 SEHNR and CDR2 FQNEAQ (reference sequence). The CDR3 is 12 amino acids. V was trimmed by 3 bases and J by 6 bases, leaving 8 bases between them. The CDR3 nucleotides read TGTGCCAGCAGCTTGCAGGGGAATGGCTACACCTTC. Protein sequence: CASSLQGNGYTF.

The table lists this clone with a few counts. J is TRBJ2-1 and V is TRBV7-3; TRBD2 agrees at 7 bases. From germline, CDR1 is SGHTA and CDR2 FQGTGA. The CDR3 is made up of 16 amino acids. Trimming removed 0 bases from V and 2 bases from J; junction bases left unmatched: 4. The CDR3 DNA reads TGTGCCAGCAGCTTAACGGGAGGACTAGCCTACAATGAGCAGTTCTTC. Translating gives CASSLTGGLAYNEQFF.

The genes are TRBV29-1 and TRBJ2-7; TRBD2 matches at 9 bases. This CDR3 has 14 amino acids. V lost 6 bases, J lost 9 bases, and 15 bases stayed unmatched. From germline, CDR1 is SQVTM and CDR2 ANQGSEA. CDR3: CSVGTAGGQVRQYF. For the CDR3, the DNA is TGCAGCGTCGGAACGGCGGGAGGGCAAGTCAGGCAGTACTTC.

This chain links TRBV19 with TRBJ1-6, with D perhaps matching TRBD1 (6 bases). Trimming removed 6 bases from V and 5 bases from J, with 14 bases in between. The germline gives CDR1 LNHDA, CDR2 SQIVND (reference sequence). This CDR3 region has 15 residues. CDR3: CASSIQGIHNSPLHF. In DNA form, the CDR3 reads TGTGCCAGTAGCATACAGGGAATCCATAATTCACCCCTCCACTTT.

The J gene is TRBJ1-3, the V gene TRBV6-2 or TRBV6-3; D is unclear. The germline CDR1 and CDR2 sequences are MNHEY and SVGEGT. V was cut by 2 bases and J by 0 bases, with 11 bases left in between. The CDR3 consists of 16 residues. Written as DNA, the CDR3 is TGTGCCAGCAGTTACGGGAGAACCTCCTCTGGAAACACCATATATTTT. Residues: CASSYGRTSSGNTIYF.

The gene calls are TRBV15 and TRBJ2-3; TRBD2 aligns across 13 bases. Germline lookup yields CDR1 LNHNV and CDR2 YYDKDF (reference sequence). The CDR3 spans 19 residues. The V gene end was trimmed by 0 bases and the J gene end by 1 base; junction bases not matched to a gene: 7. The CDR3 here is CATSRDPPGLAGGTDTQYF. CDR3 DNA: TGTGCCACCAGCAGAGATCCCCCCGGACTAGCGGGGGGCACAGATACGCAGTATTTT. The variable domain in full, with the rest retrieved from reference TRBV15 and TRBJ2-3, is DAMVIQNPRYQVTQFGKPVTLSCSQTLNHNVMYWYQQKSSQAPKLLFHYYDKDFNNEADTPDNFQSRRPNTSFCFLDIRSPGLGDTAMYLCATSRDPPGLAGGTDTQYFGPGTRLTVL.

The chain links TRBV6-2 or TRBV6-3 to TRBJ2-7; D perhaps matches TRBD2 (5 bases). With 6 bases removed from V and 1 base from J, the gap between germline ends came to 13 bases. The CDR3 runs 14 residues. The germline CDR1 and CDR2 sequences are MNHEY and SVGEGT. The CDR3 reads CASSTRAASYEQYF. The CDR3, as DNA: TGTGCCAGCAGCACCAGAGCGGCTTCCTACGAGCAGTACTTC.

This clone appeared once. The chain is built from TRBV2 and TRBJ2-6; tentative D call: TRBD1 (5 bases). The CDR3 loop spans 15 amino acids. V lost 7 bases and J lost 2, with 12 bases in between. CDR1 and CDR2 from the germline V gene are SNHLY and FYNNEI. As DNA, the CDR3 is TGTGCCAGCACCGGCGACAGAGCTGGGGCCAACGTCCTGACTTTC. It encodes CASTGDRAGANVLTF.

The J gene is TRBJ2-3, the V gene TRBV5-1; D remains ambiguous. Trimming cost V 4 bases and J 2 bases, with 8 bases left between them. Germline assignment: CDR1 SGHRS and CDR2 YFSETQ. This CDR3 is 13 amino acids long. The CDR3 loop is CASSPSYTDTQYF. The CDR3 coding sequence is TGCGCCAGCAGCCCCTCCTACACAGATACGCAGTATTTT.

CDR3 sequence: CAISESKGLGFGTGELFF. In nucleotides, the CDR3 is TGTGCCATCAGTGAGTCGAAAGGACTAGGGTTTGGCACCGGGGAGCTGTTTTTT. This chain connects TRBV10-3 to TRBJ2-2; 7 positions match TRBD2. V gave up 0 bases and J gave up 4 bases; unmatched junction bases: 11. The CDR3 runs 18 residues. In germline, CDR1 is ENHRY, CDR2 SYGVKD.

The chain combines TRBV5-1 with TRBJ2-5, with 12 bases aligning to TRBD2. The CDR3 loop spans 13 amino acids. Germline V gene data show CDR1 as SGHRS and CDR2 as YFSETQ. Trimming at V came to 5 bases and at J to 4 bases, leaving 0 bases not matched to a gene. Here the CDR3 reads CASRTSGGETQYF. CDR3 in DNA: TGCGCCAGCAGGACTAGCGGGGGAGAGACCCAGTACTTC. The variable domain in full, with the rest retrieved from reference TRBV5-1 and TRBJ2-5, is KAGVTQTPRYLIKTRGQQVTLSCSPISGHRSVSWYQQTPGQGLQFLFEYFSETQRNKGNFPGRFSGRQFSNSRSEMNVSTLELGDSALYLCASRTSGGETQYFGPGTRLLVL.